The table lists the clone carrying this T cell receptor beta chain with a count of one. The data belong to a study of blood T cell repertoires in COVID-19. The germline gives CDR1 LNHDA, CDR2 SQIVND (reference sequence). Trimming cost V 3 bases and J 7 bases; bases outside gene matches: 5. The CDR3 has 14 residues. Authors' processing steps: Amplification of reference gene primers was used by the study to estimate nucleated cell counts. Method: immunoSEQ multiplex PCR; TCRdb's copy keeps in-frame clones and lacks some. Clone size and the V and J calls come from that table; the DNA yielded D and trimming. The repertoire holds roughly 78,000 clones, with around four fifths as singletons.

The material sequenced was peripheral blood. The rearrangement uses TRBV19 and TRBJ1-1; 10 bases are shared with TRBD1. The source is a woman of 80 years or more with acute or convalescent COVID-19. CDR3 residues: CASSMDRGIIEAFF. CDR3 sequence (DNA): TGTGCCAGTAGTATGGACAGGGGGATCATTGAAGCTTTCTTT.